This passage covers 9 T cell receptor beta chains from one sample sequenced in a study of blood T cell repertoires in COVID-19. Sequencing used immunoSEQ multiplex PCR; TCRdb keeps in-frame clones, though not all of them. This table has roughly 180,000 clones, around 74% appearing once. Sequencing was performed on peripheral blood. The receptors shown here come from an older woman with COVID-19, enrolled during active disease.

The rearrangement links TRBV11-1 to TRBJ2-7; D call uncertain. The CDR3 is made up of 12 amino acids. Trimming pared 6 bases from V and 7 bases from J, leaving 13 bases between. The germline gives CDR1 SGHAT, CDR2 FQDESV (reference sequence). The DNA for the CDR3 is TGTGCCAGCAGTCGGAGCCCCTGGGAGCAGTACTTC. It yields the protein CASSRSPWEQYF. The variable domain in full, with the rest retrieved from reference TRBV11-1 and TRBJ2-7, is EAEVAQSPRYKITEKSQAVAFWCDPISGHATLYWYRQILGQGPELLVQFQDESVVDDSQLPKDRFSAERLKGVDSTLKIQPAELGDSAMYLCASSRSPWEQYFGPGTRLTVT.

The V call is TRBV12-3 or TRBV12-4, the J call TRBJ2-2; D is uncertain. This CDR3 spans 13 amino acids. V was cut by 0 bases and J by 5 bases, with 4 bases left in between. The CDR3 is CASSLARTGELFF. DNA for the CDR3: TGTGCCAGCAGTTTAGCCAGAACCGGGGAGCTGTTTTTT.

The chain joins TRBV7-2 to TRBJ2-7; D is perhaps TRBD2 (6 bases). Trimming removed 2 bases from V and 0 bases from J, with 11 bases in between. Germline CDR1 and CDR2: SGHTA and FQGNSA. The CDR3 has 15 amino acids. The CDR3 coding sequence is TGTGCCAGCAGCTTATCGGGCGGGATCTCCTACGAGCAGTACTTC. Translation gives CASSLSGGISYEQYF.

The chain joins TRBV5-4 to TRBJ2-1, with TRBD1 matching 8 bases. This CDR3 region has 13 residues. CDR1 SGHNT and CDR2 YYREEE come from the germline V gene (reference sequence). After removal of 5 bases from V and 5 bases from J, the junction contained 3 bases not matched to a gene. The CDR3 is CASSRDRNNEQFF. DNA for the CDR3: TGTGCCAGCAGTCGGGACAGGAACAATGAGCAGTTCTTC.

The gene calls are TRBV4-1 and TRBJ1-2, with D unresolved. This CDR3 is built from 14 residues. Germline assignment: CDR1 MGHRA and CDR2 YSYEKL. Trimming removed 0 bases at V and 8 bases at J, with 13 bases between. The CDR3 loop reads CASSQDPGGKGYTF. The CDR3 DNA reads TGCGCCAGCAGCCAAGATCCGGGCGGGAAAGGCTACACCTTC.

V gene TRBV19 combines with J gene TRBJ1-5; weak D call: TRBD1 (5 bases). Germline CDR1 reads LNHDA; CDR2 reads SQIVND (reference sequence). Deletions cut 10 bases from V and 2 bases from J, with 12 bases between. The CDR3 is 13 amino acids. This CDR3 is CATRSTGNQPQHF. The CDR3 DNA follows: TGTGCCACCCGATCGACAGGCAATCAGCCCCAGCATTTT.

The V and J genes are TRBV5-1 and TRBJ1-4, with a tentative D call TRBD1 (5 bases). The CDR3 runs 17 residues. Germline V CDR1 and CDR2: SGHRS, YFSETQ. V lost 0 bases to trimming and J lost 2 bases, with 14 bases between them. The CDR3 loop reads CASSLDIRDSTNEKLFF. The CDR3 DNA is TGCGCCAGCAGCTTGGACATAAGAGACAGTACTAATGAAAAACTGTTTTTT.

V usage is TRBV10-1 and J usage is TRBJ2-5; 8 nucleotides line up with TRBD2. Germline-derived CDR1 and CDR2 are WNHNN and SYGVQD (reference sequence). The V and J ends lost 3 bases and 5 bases, in that order; junction bases with no gene match: 8. The CDR3 covers 15 residues. The DNA for the CDR3 is TGCGCCAGCAGTGAACGCGGTAGCGGGGTGGAGACCCAGTACTTC. This encodes CASSERGSGVETQYF.

The rearrangement joins TRBV18 to TRBJ1-5; tentatively, D is TRBD1 (5 bases). The CDR3 loop spans 15 amino acids. Between the trimmed V and J ends, which lost 2 bases and 6 bases, there was a span of 14 bases. CDR1 and CDR2 (germline): KGHSH, LQKENI. The CDR3 loop reads CASSPRTQAGQPQHF. Here the CDR3 DNA reads TGTGCCAGCTCACCAAGAACACAGGCCGGTCAGCCCCAGCATTTT.